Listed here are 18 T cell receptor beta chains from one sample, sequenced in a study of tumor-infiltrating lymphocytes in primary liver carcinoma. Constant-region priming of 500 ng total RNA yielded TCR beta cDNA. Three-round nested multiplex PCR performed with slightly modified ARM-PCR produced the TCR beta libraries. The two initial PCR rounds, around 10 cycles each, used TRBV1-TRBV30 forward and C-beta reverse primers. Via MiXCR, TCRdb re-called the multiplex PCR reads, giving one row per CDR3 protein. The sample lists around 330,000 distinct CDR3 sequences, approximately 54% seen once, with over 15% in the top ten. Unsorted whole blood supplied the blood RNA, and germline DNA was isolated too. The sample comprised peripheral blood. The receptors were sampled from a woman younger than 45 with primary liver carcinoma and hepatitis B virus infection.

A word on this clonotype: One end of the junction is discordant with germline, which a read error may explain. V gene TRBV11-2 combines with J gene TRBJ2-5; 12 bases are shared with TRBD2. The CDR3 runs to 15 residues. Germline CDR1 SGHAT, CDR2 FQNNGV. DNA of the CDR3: TGTGCCAGCAGCTCTAGCGGGAGGGTCTACAATGAGCACTTCTTC. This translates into CASSSSGRVYNEHFF.

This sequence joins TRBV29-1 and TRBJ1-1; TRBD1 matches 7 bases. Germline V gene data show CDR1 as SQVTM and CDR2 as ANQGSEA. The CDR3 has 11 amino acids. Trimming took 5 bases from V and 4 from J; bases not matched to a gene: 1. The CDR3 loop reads CSVTGVTEAFF. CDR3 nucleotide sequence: TGCAGCGTTACAGGGGTCACTGAAGCTTTCTTT. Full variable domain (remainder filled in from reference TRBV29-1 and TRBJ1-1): SAVISQKPSRDICQRGTSLTIQCQVDSQVTMMFWYRQQPGQSLTLIATANQGSEATYESGFVIDKFPISRPNLTFSTLTVSNMSPEDSSIYLCSVTGVTEAFFGQGTRLTVV.

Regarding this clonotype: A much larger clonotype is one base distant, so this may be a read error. CDR3 sequence reads: CASIAEGHEAFF. For the CDR3, the DNA is TGTGCCAGCATTGCCGAGGGACACGAAGCTTTCTTT. The rearrangement links TRBV6-5 to TRBJ1-1, with D possibly being TRBD1 (6 bases). The CDR3 totals 12 residues. CDR1 is MNHEY, CDR2 SVGAGI, per germline. Trimming pared 7 bases from V and 8 bases from J, leaving 14 bases between.

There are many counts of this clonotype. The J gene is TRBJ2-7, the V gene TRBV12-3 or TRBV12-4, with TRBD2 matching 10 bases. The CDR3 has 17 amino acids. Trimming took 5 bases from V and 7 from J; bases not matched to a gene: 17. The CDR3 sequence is CASSLRGSGRPTKEQYF. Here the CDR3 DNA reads TGTGCCAGCAGTCTGCGCGGTAGCGGGAGGCCTACAAAAGAGCAGTACTTC.

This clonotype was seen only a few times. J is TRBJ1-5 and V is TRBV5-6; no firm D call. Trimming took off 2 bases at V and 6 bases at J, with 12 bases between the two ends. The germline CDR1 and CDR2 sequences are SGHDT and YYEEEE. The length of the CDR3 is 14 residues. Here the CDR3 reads CASSFASVPQPQHF. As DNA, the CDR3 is TGTGCCAGCAGCTTCGCTTCGGTACCTCAGCCCCAGCATTTT.

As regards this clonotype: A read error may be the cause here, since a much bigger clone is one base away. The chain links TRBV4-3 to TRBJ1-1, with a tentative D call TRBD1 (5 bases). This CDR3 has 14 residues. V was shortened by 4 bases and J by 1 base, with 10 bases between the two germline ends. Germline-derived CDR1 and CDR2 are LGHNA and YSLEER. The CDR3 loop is CASSPTARNTEAFF. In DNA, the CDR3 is TGCGCCAGCAGCCCGACAGCCCGGAACACTGAAGCTTTCTTT.

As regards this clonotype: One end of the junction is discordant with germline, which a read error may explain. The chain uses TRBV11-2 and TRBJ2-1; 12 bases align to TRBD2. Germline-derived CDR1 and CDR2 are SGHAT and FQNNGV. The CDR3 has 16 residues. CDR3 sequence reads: CANRVTSGRPGNEQSF. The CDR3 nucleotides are TGTGCCAACAGGGTTACTAGCGGGAGGCCCGGCAATGAGCAGTCCTTC.

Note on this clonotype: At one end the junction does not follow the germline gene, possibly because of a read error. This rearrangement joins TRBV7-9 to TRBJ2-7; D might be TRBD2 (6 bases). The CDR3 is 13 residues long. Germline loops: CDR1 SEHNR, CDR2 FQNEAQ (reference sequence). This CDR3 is CANSFGDLWEQYF. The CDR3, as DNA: TGTGCCAACAGCTTCGGGGACTTGTGGGAGCAGTACTTC.

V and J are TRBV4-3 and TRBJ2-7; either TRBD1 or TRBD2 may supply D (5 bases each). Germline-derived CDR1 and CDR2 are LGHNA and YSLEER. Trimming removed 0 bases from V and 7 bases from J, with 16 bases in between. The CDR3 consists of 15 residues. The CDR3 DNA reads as TGCGCCAGCAGCCAAGACAGGGTCAGCGGCAATGAGCAGTACTTC. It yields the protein CASSQDRVSGNEQYF.

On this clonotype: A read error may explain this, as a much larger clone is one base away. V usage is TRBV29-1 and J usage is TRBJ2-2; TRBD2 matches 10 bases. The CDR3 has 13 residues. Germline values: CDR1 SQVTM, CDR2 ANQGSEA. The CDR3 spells CGVGSGRGGELFF. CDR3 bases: TGCGGCGTAGGAAGCGGGAGGGGTGGGGAGCTGTTTTTT.

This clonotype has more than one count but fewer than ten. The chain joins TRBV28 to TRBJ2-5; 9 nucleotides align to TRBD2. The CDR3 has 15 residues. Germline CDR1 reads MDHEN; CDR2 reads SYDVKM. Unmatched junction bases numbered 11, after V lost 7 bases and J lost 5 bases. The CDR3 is CASNLGLAGYETQYF. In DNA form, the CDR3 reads TGTGCCAGCAATCTCGGTCTAGCGGGATACGAGACCCAGTACTTC.

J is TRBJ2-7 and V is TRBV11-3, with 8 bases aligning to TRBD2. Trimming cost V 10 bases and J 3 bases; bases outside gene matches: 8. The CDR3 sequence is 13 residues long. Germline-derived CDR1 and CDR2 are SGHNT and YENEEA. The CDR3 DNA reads TGTGCCACCGGCGGGGGGCTTATCTACGAGCAGTACTTC. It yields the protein CATGGGLIYEQYF.

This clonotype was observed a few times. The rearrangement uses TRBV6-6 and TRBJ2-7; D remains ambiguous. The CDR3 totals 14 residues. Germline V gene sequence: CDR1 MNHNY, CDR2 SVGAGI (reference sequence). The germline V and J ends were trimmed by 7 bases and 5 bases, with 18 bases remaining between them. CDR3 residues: CASTPRLASHEQYF. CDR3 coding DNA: TGTGCCAGCACCCCGCGATTGGCGAGCCACGAGCAGTACTTC.

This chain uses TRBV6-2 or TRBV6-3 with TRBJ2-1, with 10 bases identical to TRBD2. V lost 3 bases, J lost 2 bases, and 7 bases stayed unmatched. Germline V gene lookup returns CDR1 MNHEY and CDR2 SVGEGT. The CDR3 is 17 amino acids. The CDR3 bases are TGTGCCAGCAGTTATCAAGGACTAGCGGTAACCTACAATGAGCAGTTCTTC. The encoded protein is CASSYQGLAVTYNEQFF.

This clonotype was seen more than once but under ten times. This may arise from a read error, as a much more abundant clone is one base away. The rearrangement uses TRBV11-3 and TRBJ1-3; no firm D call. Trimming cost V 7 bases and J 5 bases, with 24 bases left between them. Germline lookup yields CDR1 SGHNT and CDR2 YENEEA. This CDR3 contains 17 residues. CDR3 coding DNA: TGTGCCAGCACCTTCCCGGGTGGACTGGACGGGCGAAACACCATATATTTT. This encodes CASTFPGGLDGRNTIYF.

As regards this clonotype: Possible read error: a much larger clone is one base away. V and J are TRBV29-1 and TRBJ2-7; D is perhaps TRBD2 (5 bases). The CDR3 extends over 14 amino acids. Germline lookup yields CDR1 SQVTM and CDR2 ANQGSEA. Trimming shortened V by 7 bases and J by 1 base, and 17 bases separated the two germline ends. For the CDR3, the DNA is TGCAGCGCCGGAGGTCCACACGGTTCCTACGAGCAGTACTTC. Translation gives CSAGGPHGSYEQYF.

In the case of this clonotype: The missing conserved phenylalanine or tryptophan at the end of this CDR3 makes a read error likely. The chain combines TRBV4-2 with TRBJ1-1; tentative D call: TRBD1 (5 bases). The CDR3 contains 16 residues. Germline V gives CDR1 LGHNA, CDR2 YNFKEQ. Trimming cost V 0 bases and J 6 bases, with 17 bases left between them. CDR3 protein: CASSQDQRGGVSEAFL. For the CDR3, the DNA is TGTGCCAGCAGCCAAGACCAACGGGGGGGGGTCTCTGAAGCTTTCCTT.

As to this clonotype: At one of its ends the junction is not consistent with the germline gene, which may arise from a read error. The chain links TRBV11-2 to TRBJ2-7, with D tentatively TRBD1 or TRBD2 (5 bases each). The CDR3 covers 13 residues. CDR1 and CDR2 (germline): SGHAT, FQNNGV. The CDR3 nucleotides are TGTGCCGGCAGCTTTGGGACCTCCTACGAGCAGCACTTC. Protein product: CAGSFGTSYEQHF.